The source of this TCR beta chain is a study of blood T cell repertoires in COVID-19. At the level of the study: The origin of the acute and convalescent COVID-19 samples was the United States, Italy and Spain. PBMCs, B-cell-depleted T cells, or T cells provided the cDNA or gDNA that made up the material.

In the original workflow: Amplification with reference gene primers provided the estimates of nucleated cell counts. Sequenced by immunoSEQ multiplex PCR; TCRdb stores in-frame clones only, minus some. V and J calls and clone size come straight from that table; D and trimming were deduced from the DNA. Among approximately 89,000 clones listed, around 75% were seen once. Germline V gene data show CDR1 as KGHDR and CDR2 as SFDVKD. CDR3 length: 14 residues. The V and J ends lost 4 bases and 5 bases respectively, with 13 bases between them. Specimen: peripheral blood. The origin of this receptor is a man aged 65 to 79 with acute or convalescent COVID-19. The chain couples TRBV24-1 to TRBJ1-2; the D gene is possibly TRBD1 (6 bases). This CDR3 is CATSETGMGYGYTF. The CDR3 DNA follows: TGTGCCACCAGTGAAACAGGGATGGGATATGGCTACACCTTC.